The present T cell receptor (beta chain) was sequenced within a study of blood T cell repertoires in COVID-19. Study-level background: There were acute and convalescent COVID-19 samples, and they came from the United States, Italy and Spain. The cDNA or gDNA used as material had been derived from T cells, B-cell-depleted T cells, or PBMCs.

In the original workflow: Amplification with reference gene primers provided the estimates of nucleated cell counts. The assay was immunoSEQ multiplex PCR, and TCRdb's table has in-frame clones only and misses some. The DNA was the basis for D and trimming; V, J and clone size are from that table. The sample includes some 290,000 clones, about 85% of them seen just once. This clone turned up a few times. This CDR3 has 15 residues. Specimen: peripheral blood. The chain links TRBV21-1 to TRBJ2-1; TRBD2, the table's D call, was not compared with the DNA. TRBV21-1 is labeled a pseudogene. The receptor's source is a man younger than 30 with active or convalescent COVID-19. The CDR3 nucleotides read TGTGCCAGCAGCAACAGCGGGAGCTCCTACAATGAGCAGTTCTTC. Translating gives CASSNSGSSYNEQFF.